Shown below are 5 T cell receptor delta chains from a single sample sequenced in a study of γδ T cells in repeated Plasmodium falciparum infection. TCRdb reanalysed the multiplex PCR reads with CATT. The table records 50,000 or so delta-chain clones, less than 2% of them present only once. Bulk repertoires came from Vgamma9/Vdelta2+ or Vdelta2-negative gammadelta T cells flow-sorted from PBMC. The material sequenced was gamma-delta T cells from blood. Source of these receptors: a pool of human donors (malaria-infected and uninfected, not separated).

This clone occurred many times. CDR3 sequence reads: CALGELEWGLWGRYTDKLIF. The CDR3 DNA reads as TGTGCTCTTGGGGAACTCGAGTGGGGGCTCTGGGGGCGGTACACCGATAAACTCATCTTT. The chain carries TRDV1 and TRDJ1; TRDD3 matches 7 bases. Germline-derived CDR1 and CDR2 are TSWWSYY and QGS. Germline trimming cut 0 bases from V and 0 bases from J; bases unmatched to any gene: 16. The CDR3 runs 20 residues.

This clone was picked up many times. The protein listed by TCRdb differs at residue 14 from the translated DNA, so the DNA translation is shown. This chain joins TRDV1 and TRDJ1, with TRDD3 identical over 9 bases. The CDR3 is made up of 15 amino acids. The J segment lost 8 bases and the V segment lost 1 base, leaving 8 bases of the junction unmatched. Germline assignment: CDR1 TSWWSYY and CDR2 QGS. The CDR3 region has the DNA TGTGCTCTTGGGGAACCTTCTGGGGGATCATACAAACTCATCTTT. It codes for CALGEPSGGSYKLIF.

In this sample, this clone turned up many times. Germline is not matched at one junction end, which may reflect a read error. The rearrangement uses TRDV1 and TRDJ1; 11 bases agree with TRDD3. Germline V gene data show CDR1 as TSWWSYY and CDR2 as QGS. This CDR3 region has 21 residues. As DNA, the CDR3 is TGTGCTGTCCGCCGTCTAATCTGGGGGATACAGGGAGGCCAGTACACCGATAAACTAATCTTT. The encoded protein is CAVRRLIWGIQGGQYTDKLIF.

This clone was seen ten or more times. TCRdb's protein, taken from a much larger clone, differs from this DNA's translation at residue 6, likely owing to a read error; the protein displayed comes from the DNA. The gene calls are TRDV2 and TRDJ1; 8 bases are shared with TRDD3. No J gene is reported in TCRdb; it was inferred here by comparing the DNA with germline. Germline CDR1 is GEAIGNYY and CDR2 is EKD. This CDR3 spans 19 amino acids. The J segment lost 0 bases and the V segment lost 0 bases, leaving 14 bases of the junction unmatched. The CDR3 nucleotides are TGTGCCTGTGACACCGCTATCCAACTGGGGGTTCGGCACACCGATAAACTCATCTTT. This translates into CACDTAIQLGVRHTDKLIF.

This clone was found a few times. This likely came from a read error, as a far larger clone is one base away. Distinct nucleotide sequences in the sample also encode this CDR3. This sequence joins TRDV1 and TRDJ1; D might be TRDD3 (6 bases). TCRdb offers no J gene call, so here the DNA was matched to germline to obtain one. The germline CDR1 and CDR2 sequences are TSWWSYY and QGS. The CDR3 consists of 19 residues. CDR3 bases: TGTGCCCTTGGGGAACACCCCTACTTGGGGATGGTTTACACCGATAAACTCATCTTT. Translated: CALGEHPYLGMVYTDKLIF.